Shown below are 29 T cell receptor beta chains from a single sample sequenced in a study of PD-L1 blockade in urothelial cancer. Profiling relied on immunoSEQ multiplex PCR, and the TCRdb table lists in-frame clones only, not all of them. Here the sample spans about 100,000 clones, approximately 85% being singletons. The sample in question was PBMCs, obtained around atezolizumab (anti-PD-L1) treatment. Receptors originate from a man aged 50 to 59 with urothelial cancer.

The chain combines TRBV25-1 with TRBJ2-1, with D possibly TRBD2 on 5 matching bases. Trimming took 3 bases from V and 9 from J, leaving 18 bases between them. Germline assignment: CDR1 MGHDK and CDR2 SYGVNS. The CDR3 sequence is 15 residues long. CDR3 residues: CASSDPRGSSGEQFF. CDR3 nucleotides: TGTGCCAGCAGTGACCCCCGTGGGAGCAGCGGTGAGCAGTTCTTC. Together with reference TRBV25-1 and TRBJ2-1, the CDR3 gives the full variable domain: EADIYQTPRYLVIGTGKKITLECSQTMGHDKMYWYQQDPGMELHLIHYSYGVNSTEKGDLSSESTVSRIRTEHFPLTLESARPSHTSQYLCASSDPRGSSGEQFFGPGTRLTVL.

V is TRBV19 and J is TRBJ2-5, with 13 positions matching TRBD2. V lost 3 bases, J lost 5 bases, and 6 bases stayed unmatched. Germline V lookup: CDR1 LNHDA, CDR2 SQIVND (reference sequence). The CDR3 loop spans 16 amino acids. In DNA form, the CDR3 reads TGTGCCAGTAGTATGGGACTAGCGGGGTCGAGTGAGACCCAGTACTTC. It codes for CASSMGLAGSSETQYF.

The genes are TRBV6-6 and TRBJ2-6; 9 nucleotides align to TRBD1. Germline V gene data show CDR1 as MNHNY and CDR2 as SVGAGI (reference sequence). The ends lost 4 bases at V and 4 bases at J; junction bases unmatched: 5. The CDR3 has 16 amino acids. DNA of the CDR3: TGTGCCAGCAGTTTGGGACAGGGACGCGGGGCCAACGTCCTGACTTTC. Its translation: CASSLGQGRGANVLTF.

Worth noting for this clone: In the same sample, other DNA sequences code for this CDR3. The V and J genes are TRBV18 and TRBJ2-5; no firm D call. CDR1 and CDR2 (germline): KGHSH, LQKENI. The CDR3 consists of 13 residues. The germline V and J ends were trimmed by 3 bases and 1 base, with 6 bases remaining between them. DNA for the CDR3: TGTGCCAGCTCACCCGACTCCCAAGAGACCCAGTACTTC. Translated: CASSPDSQETQYF.

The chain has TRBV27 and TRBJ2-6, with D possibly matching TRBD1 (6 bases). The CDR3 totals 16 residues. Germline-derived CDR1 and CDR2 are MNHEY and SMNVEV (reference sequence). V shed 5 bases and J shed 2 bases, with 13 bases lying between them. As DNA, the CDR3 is TGTGCCAGCAGTCCAAATTACAGGGCTGGGGCCAACGTCCTGACTTTC. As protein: CASSPNYRAGANVLTF.

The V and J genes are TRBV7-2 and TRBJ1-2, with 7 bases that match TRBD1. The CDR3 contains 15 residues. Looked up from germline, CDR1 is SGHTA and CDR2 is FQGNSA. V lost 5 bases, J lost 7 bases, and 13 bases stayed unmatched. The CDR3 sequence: CASSPGTERNGGYTF. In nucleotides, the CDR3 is TGTGCCAGCAGCCCAGGGACAGAAAGAAATGGTGGCTACACCTTC. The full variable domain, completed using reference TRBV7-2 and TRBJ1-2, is GAGVSQSPSNKVTEKGKDVELRCDPISGHTALYWYRQSLGQGLEFLIYFQGNSAPDKSGLPSDRFSAERTGGSVSTLTIQRTQQEDSAVYLCASSPGTERNGGYTFGSGTRLTVV.

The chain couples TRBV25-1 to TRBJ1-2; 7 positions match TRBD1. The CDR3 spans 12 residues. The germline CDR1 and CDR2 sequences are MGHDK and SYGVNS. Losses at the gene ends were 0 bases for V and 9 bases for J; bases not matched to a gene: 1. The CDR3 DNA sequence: TGTGCCAGCAGTGAATATAGGGGGCGCTACACCTTC. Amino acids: CASSEYRGRYTF.

In nucleotides, the CDR3 is TGTGCCAGCAGTACAAAGAGGCTAGGACTAGCGGAATACGAGCAGTACTTC. Translated: CASSTKRLGLAEYEQYF. The rearrangement joins TRBV2 to TRBJ2-7, with TRBD2 matching 10 bases. Germline CDR1 is SNHLY and CDR2 is FYNNEI. With 5 bases clipped from V and 4 bases from J, the junction kept 14 bases outside the gene matches. This CDR3 is 17 amino acids long.

CDR3 DNA sequence: TGCGCCAGCAGCCAACAATCCCCTGGACAGTATGGCTACACCTTC. It encodes CASSQQSPGQYGYTF. This chain uses TRBV4-1 with TRBJ1-2, with D perhaps TRBD1 (6 bases). Between the trimmed V and J ends, which lost 2 bases and 5 bases, there was a span of 15 bases. CDR1 MGHRA and CDR2 YSYEKL come from the germline V gene. The CDR3 loop spans 15 amino acids.

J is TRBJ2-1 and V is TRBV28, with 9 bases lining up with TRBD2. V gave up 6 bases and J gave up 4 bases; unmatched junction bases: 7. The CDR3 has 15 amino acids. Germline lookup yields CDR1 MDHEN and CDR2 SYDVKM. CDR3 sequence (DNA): TGTGCCAGCAGGCGGGGACTAGCAGATTACAATGAGCAGTTCTTC. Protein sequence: CASRRGLADYNEQFF.

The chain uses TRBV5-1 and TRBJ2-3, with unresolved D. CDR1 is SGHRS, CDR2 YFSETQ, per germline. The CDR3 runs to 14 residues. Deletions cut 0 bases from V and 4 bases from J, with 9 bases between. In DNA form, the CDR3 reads TGCGCCAGCAGCTTGGAATGGGCCGCAGATACGCAGTATTTT. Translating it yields CASSLEWAADTQYF. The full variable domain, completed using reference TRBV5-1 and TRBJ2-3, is KAGVTQTPRYLIKTRGQQVTLSCSPISGHRSVSWYQQTPGQGLQFLFEYFSETQRNKGNFPGRFSGRQFSNSRSEMNVSTLELGDSALYLCASSLEWAADTQYFGPGTRLTVL.

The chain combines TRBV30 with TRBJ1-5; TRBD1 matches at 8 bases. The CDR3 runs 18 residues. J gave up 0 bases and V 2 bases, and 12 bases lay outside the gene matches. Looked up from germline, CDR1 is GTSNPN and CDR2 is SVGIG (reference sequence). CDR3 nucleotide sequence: TGTGCCTGGAGTTGGTCAGGACAGGGCCCATATAGCAATCAGCCCCAGCATTTT. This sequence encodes CAWSWSGQGPYSNQPQHF. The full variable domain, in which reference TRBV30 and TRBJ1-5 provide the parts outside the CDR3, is SQTIHQWPATLVQPVGSPLSLECTVEGTSNPNLYWYRQAAGRGLQLLFYSVGIGQISSEVPQNLSASRPQDRQFILSSKKLLLSDSGFYLCAWSWSGQGPYSNQPQHFGDGTRLSIL.

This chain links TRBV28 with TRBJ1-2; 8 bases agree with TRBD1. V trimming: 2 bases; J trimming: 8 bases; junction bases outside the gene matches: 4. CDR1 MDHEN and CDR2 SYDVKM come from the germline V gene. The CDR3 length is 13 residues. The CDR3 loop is CASSLQGAGGYTF. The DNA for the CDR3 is TGTGCCAGCAGTTTACAGGGGGCAGGGGGCTACACCTTC.

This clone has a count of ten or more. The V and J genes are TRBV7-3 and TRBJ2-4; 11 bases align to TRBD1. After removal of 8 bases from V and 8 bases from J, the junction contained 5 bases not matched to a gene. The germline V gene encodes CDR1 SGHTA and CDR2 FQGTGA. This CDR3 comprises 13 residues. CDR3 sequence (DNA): TGTGCCAGCGGGACAGGGGGTGAGGACATTCAGTACTTC. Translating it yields CASGTGGEDIQYF.

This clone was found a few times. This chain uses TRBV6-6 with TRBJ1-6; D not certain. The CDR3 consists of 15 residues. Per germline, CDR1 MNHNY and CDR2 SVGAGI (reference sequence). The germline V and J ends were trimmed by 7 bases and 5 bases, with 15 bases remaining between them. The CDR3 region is CASIRGASNNSPLHF. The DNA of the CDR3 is TGTGCCAGCATTCGAGGTGCGTCGAATAATTCACCCCTCCACTTT.

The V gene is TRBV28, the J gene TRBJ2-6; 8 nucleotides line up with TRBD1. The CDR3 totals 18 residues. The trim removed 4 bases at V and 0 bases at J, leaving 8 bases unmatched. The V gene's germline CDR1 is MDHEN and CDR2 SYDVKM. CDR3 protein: CASSSDGQGNSGANVLTF. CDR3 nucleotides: TGTGCCAGCAGTTCCGATGGACAGGGAAACTCTGGGGCCAACGTCCTGACTTTC.

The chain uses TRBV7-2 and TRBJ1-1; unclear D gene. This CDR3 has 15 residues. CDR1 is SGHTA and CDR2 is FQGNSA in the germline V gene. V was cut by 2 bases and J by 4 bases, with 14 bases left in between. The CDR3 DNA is TGTGCCAGCAGCTTAACTTTCTCTAGATCCACTGAAGCTTTCTTT. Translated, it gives CASSLTFSRSTEAFF.

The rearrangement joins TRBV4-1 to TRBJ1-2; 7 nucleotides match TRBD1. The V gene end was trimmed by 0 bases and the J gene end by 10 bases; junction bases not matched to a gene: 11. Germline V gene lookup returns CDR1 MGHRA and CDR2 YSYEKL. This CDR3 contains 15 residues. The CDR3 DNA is TGCGCCAGCAGCCAAGATGGTAGTGGGACAGAGACCTACACCTTC. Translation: CASSQDGSGTETYTF.

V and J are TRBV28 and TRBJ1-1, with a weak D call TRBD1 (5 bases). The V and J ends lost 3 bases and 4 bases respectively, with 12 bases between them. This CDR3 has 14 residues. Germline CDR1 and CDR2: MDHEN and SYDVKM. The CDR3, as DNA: TGTGCCAGCAGTTTTAACGGGGGGACCACTGAAGCTTTCTTT. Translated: CASSFNGGTTEAFF.

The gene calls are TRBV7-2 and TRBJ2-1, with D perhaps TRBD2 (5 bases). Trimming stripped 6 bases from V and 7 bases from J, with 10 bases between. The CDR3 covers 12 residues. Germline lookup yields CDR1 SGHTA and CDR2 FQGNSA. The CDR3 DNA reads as TGTGCCAGCAGGGGGAGTTTTAATGAGCAGTTCTTC. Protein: CASRGSFNEQFF.

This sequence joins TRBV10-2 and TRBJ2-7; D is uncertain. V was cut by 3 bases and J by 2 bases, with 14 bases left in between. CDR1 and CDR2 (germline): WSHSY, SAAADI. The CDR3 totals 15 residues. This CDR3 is CASSDRRPRAYEQYF. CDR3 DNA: TGCGCCAGCAGTGATCGCCGACCCCGGGCCTACGAGCAGTACTTC.

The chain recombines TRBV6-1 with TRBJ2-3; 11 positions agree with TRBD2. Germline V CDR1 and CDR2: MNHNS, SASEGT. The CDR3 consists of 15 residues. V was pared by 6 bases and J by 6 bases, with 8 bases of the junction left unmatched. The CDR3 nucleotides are TGTGCCAGCAGACCTCGACTAGCGGGAATCGATACGCAGTATTTT. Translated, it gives CASRPRLAGIDTQYF.

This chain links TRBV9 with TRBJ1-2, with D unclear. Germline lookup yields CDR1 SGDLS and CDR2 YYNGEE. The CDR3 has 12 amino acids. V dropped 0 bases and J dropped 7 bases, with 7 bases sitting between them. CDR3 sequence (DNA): TGTGCCAGCAGCGTAGACCGGGGTGGCTACACCTTC. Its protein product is CASSVDRGGYTF.

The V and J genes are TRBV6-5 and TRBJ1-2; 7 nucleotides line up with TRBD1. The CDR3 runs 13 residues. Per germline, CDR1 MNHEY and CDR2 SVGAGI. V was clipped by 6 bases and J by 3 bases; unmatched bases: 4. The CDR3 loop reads CASRNRGDYGYTF. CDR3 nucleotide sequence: TGTGCCAGCAGGAACAGGGGAGACTATGGCTACACCTTC.

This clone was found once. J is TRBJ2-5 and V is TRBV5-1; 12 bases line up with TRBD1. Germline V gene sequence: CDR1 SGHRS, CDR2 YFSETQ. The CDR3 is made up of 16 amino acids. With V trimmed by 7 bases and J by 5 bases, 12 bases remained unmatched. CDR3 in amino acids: CASAPGQGAPRETQYF. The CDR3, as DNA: TGCGCCAGCGCCCCGGGACAGGGGGCACCTCGGGAGACCCAGTACTTC. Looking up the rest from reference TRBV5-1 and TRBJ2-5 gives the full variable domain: KAGVTQTPRYLIKTRGQQVTLSCSPISGHRSVSWYQQTPGQGLQFLFEYFSETQRNKGNFPGRFSGRQFSNSRSEMNVSTLELGDSALYLCASAPGQGAPRETQYFGPGTRLLVL.

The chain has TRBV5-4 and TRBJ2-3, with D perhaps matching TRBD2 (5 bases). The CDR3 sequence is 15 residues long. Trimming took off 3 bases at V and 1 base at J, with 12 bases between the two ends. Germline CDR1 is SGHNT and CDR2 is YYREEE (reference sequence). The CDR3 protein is CASSWSGSGTDTQYF. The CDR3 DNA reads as TGTGCCAGCAGCTGGAGCGGATCAGGCACAGATACGCAGTATTTT.

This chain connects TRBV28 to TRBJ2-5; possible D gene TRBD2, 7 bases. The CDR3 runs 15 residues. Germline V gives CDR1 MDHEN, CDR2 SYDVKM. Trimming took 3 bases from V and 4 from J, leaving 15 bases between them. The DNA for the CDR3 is TGTGCCAGCAGTTTCTGGGGGGGGCGAGGAGAGACCCAGTACTTC. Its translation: CASSFWGGRGETQYF.

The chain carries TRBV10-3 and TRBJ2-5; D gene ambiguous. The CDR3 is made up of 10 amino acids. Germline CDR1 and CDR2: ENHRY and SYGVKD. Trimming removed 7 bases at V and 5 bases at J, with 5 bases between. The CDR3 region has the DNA TGTGCCATCATTATCGAGACCCAGTACTTC. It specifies CAIIIETQYF.

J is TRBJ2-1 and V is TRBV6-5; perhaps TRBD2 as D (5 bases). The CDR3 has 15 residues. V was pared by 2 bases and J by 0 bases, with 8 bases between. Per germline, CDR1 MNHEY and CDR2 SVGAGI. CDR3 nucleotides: TGTGCCAGCAGTTACAGGGAGAGCTCCTACAATGAGCAGTTCTTC. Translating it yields CASSYRESSYNEQFF.